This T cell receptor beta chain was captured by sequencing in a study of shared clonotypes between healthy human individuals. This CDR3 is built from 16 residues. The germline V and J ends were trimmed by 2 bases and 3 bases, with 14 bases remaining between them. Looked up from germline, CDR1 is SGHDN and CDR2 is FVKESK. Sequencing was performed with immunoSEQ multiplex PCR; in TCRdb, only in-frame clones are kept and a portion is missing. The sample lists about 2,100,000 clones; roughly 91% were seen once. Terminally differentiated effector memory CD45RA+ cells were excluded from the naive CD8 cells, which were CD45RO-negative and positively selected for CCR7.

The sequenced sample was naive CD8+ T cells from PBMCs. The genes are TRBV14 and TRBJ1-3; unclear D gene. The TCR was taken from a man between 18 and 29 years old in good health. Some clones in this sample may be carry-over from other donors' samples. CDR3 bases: TGTGCCAGCAGCCAAACTGGGGTCAAGTTTGGAAACACCATATATTTT. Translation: CASSQTGVKFGNTIYF.